Reported below is one TCR beta chain. Its antigen is unidentified. This record comes from a study of T cell repertoires in cytomegalovirus infection. One entry per CDR3 protein, called by TCRdb with MiXCR from the reads. The sample holds 680,000 or so distinct CDR3 sequences, around a third seen once. The CDR3 is 16 amino acids. Germline V gives CDR1 SGHTA, CDR2 FQGNSA. The junction had 8 bases not matched to a gene; V was cut back by 3 bases and J by 2 bases. Sample: cultured PBMCs, taken from culture after CMV antigen stimulation. The receptor was derived from a human donor in good health (CMV status not recorded). Some clones in this sample may be carry-over from other donors' samples. The chain combines TRBV7-2 with TRBJ2-3; 7 bases are shared with TRBD1. CDR3 DNA: TGTGCCAGCAGCTTCGACCAGGGGGAATTCACAGATACGCAGTATTTT. Its translation is CASSFDQGEFTDTQYF.